The 28 T cell receptor beta chains below were found in one sample sequenced in a study of blood T cell repertoires in COVID-19. Sequencing was performed with immunoSEQ multiplex PCR; in TCRdb, only in-frame clones are kept and a portion is missing. Of roughly 59,000 clones listed, around 81% are singletons. Sequencing was performed on peripheral blood. These TCRs come from a woman of 80 years or more with acute or convalescent COVID-19.

The chain is built from TRBV11-3 and TRBJ2-1; tentative D call: TRBD2 (6 bases). Trimming removed 4 bases from V and 9 bases from J, with 10 bases in between. Germline V gives CDR1 SGHNT, CDR2 YENEEA. The CDR3 length is 12 residues. The CDR3 DNA sequence: TGTGCCAGCAGCTGGGACTCGGGTGAGCAGTTCTTC. Translation gives CASSWDSGEQFF.

V usage is TRBV5-1 and J usage is TRBJ2-7, with 10 bases lining up with TRBD1. Trimming cost V 0 bases and J 2 bases; bases outside gene matches: 2. Per the germline V gene, CDR1 is SGHRS and CDR2 is YFSETQ. The CDR3 extends over 15 amino acids. CDR3 DNA: TGCGCCAGCAGCTTGGGGACAGGGGGGACCTACGAGCAGTACTTC. Protein product: CASSLGTGGTYEQYF.

This chain connects TRBV5-6 to TRBJ1-4; the D gene is possibly TRBD1 (6 bases). Per germline, CDR1 SGHDT and CDR2 YYEEEE. Trimming removed 0 bases at V and 6 bases at J, with 12 bases between. The CDR3 is 15 residues long. The CDR3 coding sequence is TGTGCCAGCAGCTTGGGCAGGGGCTCGGATGAAAAACTGTTTTTT. It yields the protein CASSLGRGSDEKLFF.

The chain carries TRBV9 and TRBJ2-3; 7 bases match TRBD2. CDR3 length: 16 residues. The germline V gene has CDR1 SGDLS and CDR2 YYNGEE. The V and J ends lost 0 bases and 0 bases, in that order; junction bases with no gene match: 4. The DNA for the CDR3 is TGTGCCAGCAGCGTAGCGGCTAGCGGTAGCACAGATACGCAGTATTTT. This gives the protein CASSVAASGSTDTQYF.

This clone was recorded only once. Here the CDR3 reads CASIFQGPANIQYF. The CDR3 coding sequence is TGTGCCAGCATTTTTCAGGGCCCCGCAAACATTCAGTACTTC. The chain has TRBV2 and TRBJ2-4, with a possible D match to TRBD1 (5 bases). Germline lookup yields CDR1 SNHLY and CDR2 FYNNEI. The CDR3 is 14 residues long. V was trimmed by 7 bases and J by 6 bases, leaving 16 bases between them.

The chain has TRBV10-1 and TRBJ2-7, with a possible D match to TRBD1 (6 bases). The germline V gene has CDR1 WNHNN and CDR2 SYGVQD (reference sequence). V lost 6 bases to trimming and J lost 0 bases, with 12 bases between them. The CDR3 is made up of 14 amino acids. The CDR3 loop is CASSGTSNSYEQYF. The CDR3 coding sequence is TGCGCCAGCAGCGGGACATCTAACTCCTACGAGCAGTACTTC.

The chain employs TRBV14 and TRBJ2-7; 8 nucleotides agree with TRBD2. Per the germline V gene, CDR1 is SGHDN and CDR2 is FVKESK. The V gene end was trimmed by 6 bases and the J gene end by 5 bases; junction bases not matched to a gene: 12. The CDR3 has 15 amino acids. The chain's CDR3 is CASSRRGVGGDEQYF. The CDR3 DNA reads TGTGCCAGCAGTCGCCGGGGAGTCGGGGGGGACGAGCAGTACTTC. The whole variable domain, filled in from reference TRBV14 and TRBJ2-7, reads EAGVTQFPSHSVIEKGQTVTLRCDPISGHDNLYWYRRVMGKEIKFLLHFVKESKQDESGMPNNRFLAERTGGTYSTLKVQPAELEDSGVYFCASSRRGVGGDEQYFGPGTRLTVT.

The rearrangement uses TRBV19 and TRBJ1-4, with D tentatively TRBD1 (5 bases). This CDR3 comprises 16 residues. Germline CDR1 LNHDA, CDR2 SQIVND (reference sequence). Trimming removed 0 bases from V and 8 bases from J, with 16 bases in between. Here the CDR3 reads CASSIDLRVLGEKLFF. For the CDR3, the DNA is TGTGCCAGTAGTATAGATCTCAGGGTCCTTGGAGAAAAACTGTTTTTT.

The rearrangement uses TRBV9 and TRBJ2-7; TRBD2 agrees at 10 bases. Germline assignment: CDR1 SGDLS and CDR2 YYNGEE. V lost 1 base to trimming and J lost 5 bases; unmatched junction nucleotides: 3. This CDR3 is built from 14 residues. In DNA, the CDR3 is TGTGCCAGCAGCGTACGTGGACTAGCGGACGAGCAGTACTTC. It codes for CASSVRGLADEQYF.

This chain links TRBV7-2 with TRBJ1-1; D is possibly TRBD1 (6 bases). The CDR3 sequence is 15 residues long. V was shortened by 4 bases and J by 4 bases, with 16 bases between the two germline ends. The germline V gene encodes CDR1 SGHTA and CDR2 FQGNSA. In DNA, the CDR3 is TGTGCCAGCAGCTCCCGAAACAGGGCGAGCACTGAAGCTTTCTTT. Translation gives CASSSRNRASTEAFF.

The J gene is TRBJ2-7, the V gene TRBV28; 7 positions agree with TRBD1. The germline V gene encodes CDR1 MDHEN and CDR2 SYDVKM. V was pared by 7 bases and J by 7 bases, with 13 bases of the junction left unmatched. The CDR3 has 14 amino acids. In DNA, the CDR3 is TGTGCCAGCATTACCCGACAGGGTGTGCGGGAGCAGTACTTC. It is translated as CASITRQGVREQYF.

J is TRBJ2-2 and V is TRBV7-3; TRBD2 matches at 7 bases. Germline V gene lookup returns CDR1 SGHTA and CDR2 FQGTGA. The CDR3 runs to 16 residues. V lost 4 bases, J lost 1 base, and 6 bases stayed unmatched. Written as DNA, the CDR3 is TGTGCCAGCAGCTCACGCCAGCGGGGGAACACCGGGGAGCTGTTTTTT. The encoded protein is CASSSRQRGNTGELFF.

The chain has TRBV6-5 and TRBJ2-7; D is possibly TRBD1 (6 bases). Germline assignment: CDR1 MNHEY and CDR2 SVGAGI. Trimming took off 6 bases at V and 1 base at J, with 10 bases between the two ends. The CDR3 contains 13 residues. For the CDR3, the DNA is TGTGCCAGCAGGGGGACATCATCCTACGAGCAGTACTTC. Translation gives CASRGTSSYEQYF.

The V and J genes are TRBV5-1 and TRBJ1-3; 7 bases fit TRBD1. CDR3 size: 15 residues. V was clipped by 5 bases and J by 0 bases; unmatched bases: 5. Germline CDR1 and CDR2: SGHRS and YFSETQ. The CDR3 bases are TGCGCCAGCAGAGAGGGGGCTCTCTCTGGAAACACCATATATTTT. It translates to CASREGALSGNTIYF.

The V and J genes are TRBV24-1 and TRBJ2-5, with 8 bases fitting TRBD2. After removal of 4 bases from V and 5 bases from J, the junction contained 20 bases not matched to a gene. Germline V gives CDR1 KGHDR, CDR2 SFDVKD. The length of the CDR3 is 19 residues. The CDR3 DNA is TGTGCCACCAGTGAATCGTACGGGGCTAGCGGGTTCCCTGGGGAGACCCAGTACTTC. Amino acid sequence: CATSESYGASGFPGETQYF.

This clone has only a few counts. This chain joins TRBV30 and TRBJ1-1; tentative D call: TRBD1 (6 bases). CDR1 and CDR2 (germline): GTSNPN, SVGIG (reference sequence). The CDR3 totals 13 residues. Trimming cost V 7 bases and J 4 bases, with 16 bases left between them. CDR3 amino acids: CAYTGKLATEAFF. The DNA for the CDR3 is TGTGCCTATACAGGGAAGTTGGCCACTGAAGCTTTCTTT.

The gene calls are TRBV7-9 and TRBJ2-2; no firm D call. Deletions cut 2 bases from V and 0 bases from J, with 7 bases between. This CDR3 region has 15 residues. The germline gives CDR1 SEHNR, CDR2 FQNEAQ (reference sequence). The CDR3, as DNA: TGTGCCAGCAGCTTAACATCCGCGAACACCGGGGAGCTGTTTTTT. It translates to CASSLTSANTGELFF.

This clone was detected once. This chain uses TRBV2 with TRBJ2-2; 7 nucleotides line up with TRBD1. The CDR3 has 14 residues. CDR1 SNHLY and CDR2 FYNNEI come from the germline V gene. The ends lost 9 bases at V and 3 bases at J; junction bases unmatched: 7. The CDR3 loop reads CASKRGRDTGELFF. CDR3 in DNA: TGTGCCAGTAAGAGGGGGCGCGACACCGGGGAGCTGTTTTTT.

This chain uses TRBV29-1 with TRBJ2-7; the match to TRBD2 covers 9 bases. The germline V gene encodes CDR1 SQVTM and CDR2 ANQGSEA. V was pared by 3 bases and J by 0 bases, with 12 bases of the junction left unmatched. This CDR3 contains 17 residues. As DNA, the CDR3 is TGCAGCGTTGATGGCGTTAGCGGGGGACTTAGCTCCTACGAGCAGTACTTC. It encodes CSVDGVSGGLSSYEQYF.

The chain combines TRBV28 with TRBJ1-6; TRBD1 matches 7 bases. This CDR3 has 14 amino acids. Germline CDR1 MDHEN, CDR2 SYDVKM. Unmatched junction bases numbered 3, after V lost 4 bases and J lost 6 bases. Here the CDR3 reads CASSSTGVNSPLHF. The CDR3 coding sequence is TGTGCCAGCAGTTCAACAGGGGTTAATTCACCCCTCCACTTT. The whole variable domain, filled in from reference TRBV28 and TRBJ1-6, reads DVKVTQSSRYLVKRTGEKVFLECVQDMDHENMFWYRQDPGLGLRLIYFSYDVKMKEKGDIPEGYSVSREKKERFSLILESASTNQTSMYLCASSSTGVNSPLHFGNGTRLTVT.

The chain joins TRBV10-1 to TRBJ2-4, with D maybe TRBD2 (5 bases). Trimming left V 0 bases short and J 9 bases short, with 12 bases between. The CDR3 runs to 14 residues. CDR1 is WNHNN, CDR2 SYGVQD, per germline (reference sequence). The CDR3 DNA reads as TGCGCCAGCAGTGAGTCAAGCGGTGGCGGCATTCAGTACTTC. This gives the protein CASSESSGGGIQYF.

This clone has only a few counts. The chain links TRBV5-1 to TRBJ2-7; 9 nucleotides align to TRBD1. This CDR3 has 14 residues. Germline loops: CDR1 SGHRS, CDR2 YFSETQ. V dropped 4 bases and J dropped 5; count of bases not matched to a gene: 7. The CDR3 loop reads CASSAGTGTNEQYF. CDR3 bases: TGCGCCAGCAGCGCCGGGACAGGGACAAACGAGCAGTACTTC.

The chain combines TRBV6-4 with TRBJ1-6; no clear D gene. The CDR3 covers 14 residues. The ends were cut back, 2 bases at V and 9 bases at J, with 11 bases in the middle. In germline, CDR1 is MRHNA, CDR2 SNTAGT. The CDR3 here is CASSDVQGGSPLHF. The CDR3, as DNA: TGTGCCAGCAGTGACGTCCAAGGCGGTTCACCCCTCCACTTT.

CDR3 coding DNA: TGTGCCAGCAGGCGACGGACAGTCCCCTACGAGCAGTACTTC. Translation gives CASRRRTVPYEQYF. This chain connects TRBV28 to TRBJ2-7; D might be TRBD1 (6 bases). The CDR3 contains 14 residues. V gave up 6 bases and J gave up 2 bases, with 14 bases separating them. In germline, CDR1 is MDHEN, CDR2 SYDVKM.

This chain joins TRBV28 and TRBJ1-6, with D possibly being TRBD1 (5 bases). Between the trimmed V and J ends, which lost 6 bases and 7 bases, there was a span of 19 bases. This CDR3 has 16 amino acids. Germline CDR1 is MDHEN and CDR2 is SYDVKM. In DNA form, the CDR3 reads TGTGCCAGCAGCACTCTTCTGGGACTTACAAATTCACCCCTCCACTTT. Protein sequence: CASSTLLGLTNSPLHF. Full variable domain (missing parts from reference TRBV28 and TRBJ1-6): DVKVTQSSRYLVKRTGEKVFLECVQDMDHENMFWYRQDPGLGLRLIYFSYDVKMKEKGDIPEGYSVSREKKERFSLILESASTNQTSMYLCASSTLLGLTNSPLHFGNGTRLTVT.

The chain recombines TRBV7-2 with TRBJ1-3; tentative D call: TRBD1 (5 bases). V was pared by 0 bases and J by 1 base, with 7 bases between. Per germline, CDR1 SGHTA and CDR2 FQGNSA. The CDR3 is 15 amino acids. Here the CDR3 DNA reads TGTGCCAGCAGCTTAGCGCCAGGGTCTGGAAACACCATATATTTT. Its protein product is CASSLAPGSGNTIYF.

The rearrangement joins TRBV6-2 or TRBV6-3 to TRBJ2-1; 9 bases fit TRBD1. Germline V CDR1 and CDR2: MNHEY, SVGEGT. Trimming at V came to 5 bases and at J to 15 bases, leaving 5 bases not matched to a gene. The CDR3 extends over 11 amino acids. The chain's CDR3 is CASSLGQGTFF. The CDR3 DNA reads TGTGCCAGCAGTCTCGGACAGGGGACGTTCTTC.

The rearrangement uses TRBV15 and TRBJ1-2; D not resolved. This CDR3 has 12 residues. Germline-derived CDR1 and CDR2 are LNHNV and YYDKDF (reference sequence). The V end was cut by 5 bases, the J end by 8 bases, with 12 bases between. CDR3 DNA: TGTGCCACCAGCGTCCACAGTTCCGGCTACACCTTC. It specifies CATSVHSSGYTF.